The 10 T cell receptor beta chains reported below all come from one sample, sequenced in a study of T cells after yellow fever vaccination. TCRdb recomputed calls from the 5' RACE reads with MiXCR, one row per CDR3 protein. The sample has about 210,000 distinct CDR3 sequences; more than 6.5% are singletons. The source material was CD4+ T cells sorted from PBMCs, sampled on the day of the yellow fever booster vaccination. Receptors were obtained from a man aged 25 to 40 who received the YFV17D yellow fever vaccine.

This clonotype was seen ten or more times. The junction departs from the called germline gene at one end, perhaps through a read error. The V and J genes are TRBV12-3 or TRBV12-4 and TRBJ2-3; D is unresolved. This CDR3 comprises 13 residues. The CDR3 coding sequence is TGTGCCAGCAGCTTAGTCAGCACAGATACGCAGTATTTT. Protein product: CASSLVSTDTQYF.

This clonotype showed up many times. V gene TRBV7-9 combines with J gene TRBJ2-2; D not certain. Between the trimmed V and J ends, which lost 1 base and 1 base, there was a span of 13 bases. The CDR3 length is 17 residues. CDR1 is SEHNR and CDR2 is FQNEAQ in the germline V gene (reference sequence). CDR3 amino acids: CASSLVAALRNTGELFF. CDR3 bases: TGTGCCAGCAGCTTAGTGGCAGCATTGAGGAACACCGGGGAGCTGTTTTTT.

This clonotype was observed at least ten times. J is TRBJ2-7 and V is TRBV24-1, with TRBD1 matching over 8 bases. This CDR3 has 13 amino acids. Germline V lookup: CDR1 KGHDR, CDR2 SFDVKD. The trim removed 5 bases at V and 4 bases at J, leaving 3 bases unmatched. The CDR3 DNA reads TGTGCCACCAGTGGACAGGGGTTATACGAGCAGTACTTC. Amino acid sequence: CATSGQGLYEQYF.

V gene TRBV6-1 combines with J gene TRBJ2-7, with 7 bases identical to TRBD2. This CDR3 contains 14 residues. The V and J ends lost 6 bases and 2 bases, in that order; junction bases with no gene match: 7. Per germline, CDR1 MNHNS and CDR2 SASEGT. As DNA, the CDR3 is TGTGCCAGCAGCCTGATTGCGGGAGCCTACGAGCAGTACTTC. It is translated as CASSLIAGAYEQYF.

This clonotype has just a few counts. J is TRBJ2-7 and V is TRBV11-3, with 7 nucleotides matching TRBD1. Trimming took 5 bases from V and 3 from J; bases not matched to a gene: 4. The germline gives CDR1 SGHNT, CDR2 YENEEA. The CDR3 consists of 13 residues. The CDR3 sequence: CASSPGQDYEQYF. The DNA of the CDR3 is TGTGCCAGCAGCCCAGGACAGGACTACGAGCAGTACTTC. The full variable domain, completed using reference TRBV11-3 and TRBJ2-7, is EAGVVQSPRYKIIEKKQPVAFWCNPISGHNTLYWYLQNLGQGPELLIRYENEEAVDDSQLPKDRFSAERLKGVDSTLKIQPAELGDSAVYLCASSPGQDYEQYFGPGTRLTVT.

This clonotype occurred a few times. The CDR3 sequence is CASRSGTVITGELFF. The CDR3 bases are TGTGCCAGCAGGTCCGGGACAGTAATTACCGGGGAGCTGTTTTTT. J is TRBJ2-2 and V is TRBV28; 7 nucleotides align to TRBD1. The V segment lost 6 bases and the J segment 5 bases; nucleotides outside the gene matches: 9. Germline V gives CDR1 MDHEN, CDR2 SYDVKM. CDR3 size: 15 residues.

The chain joins TRBV19 to TRBJ2-1, with D perhaps matching TRBD2 (5 bases). This CDR3 has 13 residues. Germline CDR1 LNHDA, CDR2 SQIVND (reference sequence). V dropped 6 bases and J dropped 9 bases, with 15 bases sitting between them. The CDR3 here is CASRQRLHAEQFF. CDR3 sequence (DNA): TGTGCCAGTAGACAGCGGCTCCATGCTGAGCAGTTCTTC.

V gene TRBV5-1 combines with J gene TRBJ2-5; 7 nucleotides match TRBD2. After removal of 1 base from V and 7 bases from J, the junction contained 4 bases not matched to a gene. The germline CDR1 and CDR2 sequences are SGHRS and YFSETQ. The CDR3 spans 13 residues. CDR3 coding DNA: TGCGCCAGCAGCTTGTCCAGGGAGGGGACCCAGTACTTC. Its protein is CASSLSREGTQYF.

This clonotype came up a few times. V usage is TRBV7-6 and J usage is TRBJ2-5; D remains unclear. CDR3 length: 15 amino acids. Trimming cost V 5 bases and J 4 bases, with 17 bases left between them. CDR1 SGHVS and CDR2 FNYEAQ come from the germline V gene. For the CDR3, the DNA is TGTGCCAGCAGCCTACTTAGCAGGAGTCCAGAGACCCAGTACTTC. Protein: CASSLLSRSPETQYF.

This clonotype was picked up many times. The chain recombines TRBV20-1 with TRBJ2-1; a possible D gene is TRBD1 (5 bases). Trimming left V 5 bases short and J 4 bases short, with 12 bases between. This CDR3 has 13 amino acids. The germline V gene encodes CDR1 DFQATT and CDR2 SNEGSKA (reference sequence). The CDR3 loop is CSADDSLYNEQFF. The CDR3, as DNA: TGCAGTGCTGATGACAGCCTATACAATGAGCAGTTCTTC.